This entry lists 22 T cell receptor beta chains sequenced from one sample in a study of blood T cell repertoires in COVID-19. Sequencing was performed with immunoSEQ multiplex PCR; in TCRdb, only in-frame clones are kept and a portion is missing. This table has about 180,000 clones, over 80% appearing once. The sequenced material came from peripheral blood. These receptors came from a woman in her forties with COVID-19, enrolled during active disease.

This clone was counted once. This sequence joins TRBV4-1 and TRBJ1-1; tentative D call: TRBD1 (6 bases). Per the germline V gene, CDR1 is MGHRA and CDR2 is YSYEKL. Trimming took 1 base from V and 6 from J, leaving 15 bases between them. This CDR3 spans 15 amino acids. CDR3 protein: CASSQGAGEYSEAFF. The CDR3 DNA reads TGCGCCAGCAGCCAAGGGGCAGGGGAATATTCTGAAGCTTTCTTT.

The chain employs TRBV19 and TRBJ2-1; tentative D call: TRBD2 (6 bases). The CDR3 covers 15 residues. Germline loops: CDR1 LNHDA, CDR2 SQIVND (reference sequence). V was pared by 4 bases and J by 7 bases, with 17 bases between. The CDR3: CASSKVNSGGNEQFF. For the CDR3, the DNA is TGTGCCAGTAGTAAAGTTAATTCCGGGGGAAATGAGCAGTTCTTC.

The count of this clone is one. DNA of the CDR3: TGTGCCAGCAGCTGGAGGACAGGCAACACCGGGGAGCTGTTTTTT. This codes for CASSWRTGNTGELFF. The chain uses TRBV7-9 and TRBJ2-2; 7 positions match TRBD1. The V gene end was trimmed by 4 bases and the J gene end by 2 bases; junction bases not matched to a gene: 4. Germline CDR1 reads SEHNR; CDR2 reads FQNEAQ (reference sequence). The CDR3 spans 15 residues.

This sequence joins TRBV6-5 and TRBJ1-1; tentatively, D is TRBD1 (5 bases). From germline, CDR1 is MNHEY and CDR2 SVGAGI. The V gene lost 3 bases and the J gene lost 4 bases, with 12 bases spanning the gap. This CDR3 is 14 amino acids long. The DNA for the CDR3 is TGTGCCAGCAGTTATAGGGGCAAGGGCACTGAAGCTTTCTTT. Protein sequence: CASSYRGKGTEAFF.

This clone has only one observation. V gene TRBV3-1 (or the pseudogene TRBV3-2) combines with J gene TRBJ1-2; 7 nucleotides align to TRBD1. CDR3 length: 15 residues. Looked up from germline, CDR1 is LGHDT and CDR2 is YNNKEL (reference sequence). Trimming removed 1 base from V and 4 bases from J; junction bases left unmatched: 6. The CDR3 is CASSQGAGGIYGYTF. DNA of the CDR3: TGTGCCAGCAGCCAAGGGGCAGGGGGAATCTATGGCTACACCTTC.

This clone came up once. The rearrangement joins TRBV7-8 to TRBJ2-5, with 12 bases that match TRBD1. The CDR3 covers 18 residues. The germline CDR1 and CDR2 sequences are SGHVS and FQNEAQ. V dropped 0 bases and J dropped 3; count of bases not matched to a gene: 8. For the CDR3, the DNA is TGTGCCAGCAGCTTAGCCCCCCTAGGGACAGGGGGCAAAGAGACCCAGTACTTC. It is translated as CASSLAPLGTGGKETQYF.

The gene calls are TRBV10-3 and TRBJ1-2, with TRBD1 matching over 7 bases. This CDR3 has 14 residues. Looked up from germline, CDR1 is ENHRY and CDR2 is SYGVKD. Trimming at V came to 2 bases and at J to 4 bases, leaving 4 bases not matched to a gene. As DNA, the CDR3 is TGTGCCATCAGTGAGAGGACAGGCGTCTATGGCTACACCTTC. Translating gives CAISERTGVYGYTF.

This sequence joins TRBV5-6 and TRBJ2-1; 10 positions agree with TRBD2. V lost 4 bases, J lost 7 bases, and 8 bases stayed unmatched. Looked up from germline, CDR1 is SGHDT and CDR2 is YYEEEE. The CDR3 is made up of 15 amino acids. CDR3 in amino acids: CASSPAGGPLNEQFF. In DNA form, the CDR3 reads TGTGCCAGCAGCCCAGCGGGAGGGCCTCTGAATGAGCAGTTCTTC.

The chain is built from TRBV29-1 and TRBJ2-7, with a tentative D call TRBD1 (6 bases). V was clipped by 5 bases and J by 2 bases, with 10 bases between them. Germline V CDR1 and CDR2: SQVTM, ANQGSEA. This CDR3 has 12 amino acids. The CDR3 here is CSVSAGAYEQYF. The CDR3 DNA sequence: TGCAGCGTTTCCGCAGGGGCCTACGAGCAGTACTTC.

The chain carries TRBV7-2 and TRBJ2-4; 8 positions agree with TRBD1. V shed 5 bases and J 2 bases; nucleotides not matched to a gene: 5. The CDR3 totals 15 residues. Germline CDR1 SGHTA, CDR2 FQGNSA. As DNA, the CDR3 is TGTGCCAGCAGCCGTGACAGGGGAACCAAAAACATTCAGTACTTC. The encoded protein is CASSRDRGTKNIQYF.

The chain couples TRBV7-2 to TRBJ2-1; D is possibly TRBD1 (6 bases). Between the trimmed V and J ends, which lost 5 bases and 9 bases, there was a span of 14 bases. CDR1 and CDR2 (germline): SGHTA, FQGNSA. CDR3 length: 13 residues. This chain's CDR3 is CASSRTGNGEQFF. The CDR3 DNA follows: TGTGCCAGCAGCCGCACAGGGAACGGTGAGCAGTTCTTC.

The chain joins TRBV5-4 to TRBJ2-1; 7 nucleotides match TRBD1. V dropped 4 bases and J dropped 4; count of bases not matched to a gene: 5. The V gene's germline CDR1 is SGHNT and CDR2 YYREEE (reference sequence). The CDR3 length is 14 residues. The CDR3 DNA follows: TGTGCCAGCAGCCCGGGACAGCCATACAATGAGCAGTTCTTC. Protein product: CASSPGQPYNEQFF.

The genes are TRBV5-1 and TRBJ1-2; 9 nucleotides line up with TRBD1. Germline V gene sequence: CDR1 SGHRS, CDR2 YFSETQ. The CDR3 extends over 17 amino acids. J was trimmed by 7 bases and V by 4 bases; bases with no gene match: 17. The CDR3, as DNA: TGCGCCAGCAGCAATCAACCGGGACAGGGAGGTGGAGGTGGCTACACCTTC. Translation gives CASSNQPGQGGGGGYTF.

This sequence joins TRBV6-5 and TRBJ2-3; 7 positions agree with TRBD2. CDR1 is MNHEY, CDR2 SVGAGI, per germline. This CDR3 comprises 14 residues. Germline trimming cut 4 bases from V and 1 base from J; bases unmatched to any gene: 2. CDR3 residues: CASSWAGGTDTQYF. The CDR3, as DNA: TGTGCCAGCAGTTGGGCGGGGGGCACAGATACGCAGTATTTT.

The chain is built from TRBV28 and TRBJ2-1; 9 bases fit TRBD2. V trimming: 5 bases; J trimming: 4 bases; junction bases outside the gene matches: 9. This CDR3 region has 16 residues. The germline gives CDR1 MDHEN, CDR2 SYDVKM. The CDR3 loop reads CASSQSSGIGYNEQFF. The CDR3 DNA reads as TGTGCCAGCAGTCAATCTAGCGGGATCGGTTACAATGAGCAGTTCTTC.

This clone was observed a handful of times. The V gene is TRBV18, the J gene TRBJ2-3, with 8 positions matching TRBD2. The CDR3 extends over 15 amino acids. CDR1 and CDR2 (germline): KGHSH, LQKENI. Trimming removed 1 base from V and 4 bases from J; junction bases left unmatched: 4. This CDR3 is CASSPRRGGADTQYF. In nucleotides, the CDR3 is TGTGCCAGCTCACCACGTCGGGGGGGTGCAGATACGCAGTATTTT.

The table lists this clone with a few counts. The CDR3 sequence is CASSVRDRGSEKLFF. The CDR3 coding sequence is TGTGCCAGCAGCGTCCGGGACAGGGGGTCCGAAAAACTGTTTTTT. The chain recombines TRBV9 with TRBJ1-4, with 11 bases fitting TRBD1. The CDR3 extends over 15 amino acids. Germline trimming cut 2 bases from V and 8 bases from J; bases unmatched to any gene: 5. Germline V lookup: CDR1 SGDLS, CDR2 YYNGEE.

The V and J genes are TRBV6-5 and TRBJ1-1, with 12 bases identical to TRBD1. The CDR3 has 14 amino acids. V shed 4 bases and J 7 bases; nucleotides not matched to a gene: 4. CDR1 and CDR2 (germline): MNHEY, SVGAGI. CDR3 amino acids: CASSWDRGLNEAFF. The CDR3 nucleotides are TGTGCCAGCAGTTGGGACAGGGGGCTCAATGAAGCTTTCTTT.

This chain links TRBV27 with TRBJ1-5; TRBD1 is a possible D gene (6 bases). The V end was cut by 4 bases, the J end by 4 bases, with 8 bases between. From germline, CDR1 is MNHEY and CDR2 SMNVEV (reference sequence). The CDR3 has 13 residues. CDR3 sequence (DNA): TGTGCCAGCAGTTGGACAGAAAATCAGCCCCAGCATTTT. This sequence encodes CASSWTENQPQHF.

The chain uses TRBV27 and TRBJ2-1, with TRBD2 matching over 8 bases. The CDR3 totals 14 residues. V shed 2 bases, J shed 16 bases, and the junction held 13 bases outside the gene matches. Germline V gives CDR1 MNHEY, CDR2 SMNVEV (reference sequence). The CDR3 DNA follows: TGTGCCAGCAGTTTAGGGTCTGACGGGAGGGCCCAATTCTTC. Its protein is CASSLGSDGRAQFF.

This chain links TRBV7-8 with TRBJ1-5; D uncertain. The CDR3 runs to 13 residues. Trimming took off 3 bases at V and 9 bases at J, with 12 bases between the two ends. CDR1 is SGHVS and CDR2 is FQNEAQ in the germline V gene. The CDR3 nucleotides read TGTGCCAGCAGCTTGGGCAGCCCTCGGCCCCAGCATTTT. Protein: CASSLGSPRPQHF.

This rearrangement joins TRBV19 to TRBJ1-5; 11 nucleotides line up with TRBD1. V lost 4 bases, J lost 5 bases, and 7 bases stayed unmatched. CDR1 is LNHDA, CDR2 SQIVND, per germline (reference sequence). This CDR3 is built from 16 residues. The CDR3 is CASSTGTGGFHQPQHF. In DNA, the CDR3 is TGTGCCAGTAGTACCGGGACAGGGGGGTTTCATCAGCCCCAGCATTTT.